There are many counts of the clone carrying this TCR beta chain. As yet, its antigen is unknown. Each CDR3 protein gets one entry after TCRdb re-called the 5' RACE reads with MiXCR. The table shows approximately 65,000 distinct CDR3 sequences, with roughly 5.6% occurring only once. V gave up 0 bases and J gave up 4 bases, with 10 bases separating them. The germline V gene encodes CDR1 SGHRS and CDR2 YFSETQ. CDR3 length equals 14 residues. The data derive from a study of neurological immune-mediated disorders. General study findings and limits: The greatest TCR clonal expansion appeared in HTLV-1-associated myelopathy and the smallest, falling below healthy controls, in multiple sclerosis.

The gene calls are TRBV5-1 and TRBJ1-1, with unresolved D. The receptor comes from a human donor with multiple sclerosis. The donor label of this sample is uncertain. The source material was PBMCs. CDR3 DNA: TGCGCCAGCAGCTTGGTTCCAGCTTCCACTGAAGCTTTCTTT. Its protein product is CASSLVPASTEAFF. Based on the CDR3 plus reference TRBV5-1 and TRBJ1-1, the full variable domain is KAGVTQTPRYLIKTRGQQVTLSCSPISGHRSVSWYQQTPGQGLQFLFEYFSETQRNKGNFPGRFSGRQFSNSRSEMNVSTLELGDSALYLCASSLVPASTEAFFGQGTRLTVV.